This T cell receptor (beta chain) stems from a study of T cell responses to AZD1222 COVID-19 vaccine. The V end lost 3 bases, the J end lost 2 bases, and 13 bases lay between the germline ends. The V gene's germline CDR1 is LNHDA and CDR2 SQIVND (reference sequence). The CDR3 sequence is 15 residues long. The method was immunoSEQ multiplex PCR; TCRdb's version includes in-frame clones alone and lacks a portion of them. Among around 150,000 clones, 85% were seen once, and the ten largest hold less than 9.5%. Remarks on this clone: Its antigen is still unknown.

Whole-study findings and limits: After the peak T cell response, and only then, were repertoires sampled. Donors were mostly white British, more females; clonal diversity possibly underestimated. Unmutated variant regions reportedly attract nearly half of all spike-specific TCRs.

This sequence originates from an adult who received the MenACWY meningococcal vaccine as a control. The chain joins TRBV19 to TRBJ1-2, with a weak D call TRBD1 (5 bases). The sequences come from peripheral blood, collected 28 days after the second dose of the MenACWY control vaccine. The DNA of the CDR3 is TGTGCCAGTAGTATGACCAACGGGGCCAACTATGGCTACACCTTC. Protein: CASSMTNGANYGYTF.